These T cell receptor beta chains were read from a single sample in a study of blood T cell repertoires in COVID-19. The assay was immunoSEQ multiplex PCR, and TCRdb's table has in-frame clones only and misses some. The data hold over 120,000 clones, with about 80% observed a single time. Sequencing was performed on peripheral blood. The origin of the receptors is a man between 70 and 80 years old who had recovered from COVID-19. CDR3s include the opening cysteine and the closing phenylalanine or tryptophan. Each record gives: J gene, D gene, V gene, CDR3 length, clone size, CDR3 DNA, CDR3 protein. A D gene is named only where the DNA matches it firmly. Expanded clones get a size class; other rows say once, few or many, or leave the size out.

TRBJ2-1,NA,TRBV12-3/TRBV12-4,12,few,TGTGCCAGCAGCTCTAGCGACAATGAGCAGTTCTTC,CASSSSDNEQFF
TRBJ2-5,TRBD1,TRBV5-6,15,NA,TGTGCCAGCAGTCTGTTGGACAGGGACCAAGAGACCCAGTACTTC,CASSLLDRDQETQYF
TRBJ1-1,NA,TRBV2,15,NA,TGTGCCAGCAGTGGCCCGCGGCCCCCGAACACTGAAGCTTTCTTT,CASSGPRPPNTEAFF
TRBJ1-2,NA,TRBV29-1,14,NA,TGCAGCGTTGAGGGGGGAGCCGCCAACTATGGCTACACCTTC,CSVEGGAANYGYTF
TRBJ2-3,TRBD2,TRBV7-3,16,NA,TGTGCCAGCAGCTGGGATGGCGGGAGGGGCACAGATACGCAGTATTTT,CASSWDGGRGTDTQYF
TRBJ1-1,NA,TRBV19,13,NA,TGTGCCAGTAGCACAAGCGAACACACTGAAGCTTTCTTT,CASSTSEHTEAFF
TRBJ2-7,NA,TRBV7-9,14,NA,TGTGCCAGCAGCTTTGGGCCCTTGGGCGCCGAGCAGTACTTC,CASSFGPLGAEQYF
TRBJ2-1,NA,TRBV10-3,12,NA,TGTGCCATCAGGGGACTGAACAATGAGCAGTTCTTC,CAIRGLNNEQFF
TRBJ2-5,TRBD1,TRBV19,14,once,TGTGCCAGTAGGGACAGGGGAGGGCAAGAGACCCAGTACTTC,CASRDRGGQETQYF
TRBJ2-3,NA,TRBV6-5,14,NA,TGTGCCAGCAGCCGTAGCGACCACACAGATACGCAGTATTTT,CASSRSDHTDTQYF
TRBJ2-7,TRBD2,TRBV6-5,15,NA,TGTGCCAGCAGCCCGAGACTAGCGGCAACCTACGAGCAGTACTTC,CASSPRLAATYEQYF
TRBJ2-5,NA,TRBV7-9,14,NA,TGTGCCAGCATCCAAAATTCGGGTCAAGAGACCCAGTACTTC,CASIQNSGQETQYF
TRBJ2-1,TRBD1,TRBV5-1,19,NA,TGCGCCAGCAGCCCCCGCCGGACAGGGGTTTTCGCGGTCTACAATGAGCAGTTCTTC,CASSPRRTGVFAVYNEQFF
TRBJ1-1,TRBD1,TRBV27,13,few,TGTGCCAGCAGGCAGGGGGAGGTTGCTGAAGCTTTCTTT,CASRQGEVAEAFF
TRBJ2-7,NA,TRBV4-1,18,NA,TGCGCCAGCAGCCAAGACCCCCAGGCCGTGGCAGGCTCCTACGAGCAGTACTTC,CASSQDPQAVAGSYEQYF
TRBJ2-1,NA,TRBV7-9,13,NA,TGTGCCAGCAGCCCGCCCAGTGACAATGAGCAGTTCTTC,CASSPPSDNEQFF
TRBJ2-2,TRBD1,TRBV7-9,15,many,TGTGCCAGCAGGGGACAGGGGGCTAGCACCGGGGAGCTGTTTTTT,CASRGQGASTGELFF
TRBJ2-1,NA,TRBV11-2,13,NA,TGTGCCAGCAGCTCGTGGTTGGTCGGTGAGCAGTTCTTC,CASSSWLVGEQFF
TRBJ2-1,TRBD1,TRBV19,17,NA,TGTGCCAGTAGTACCCGACAGGGACGAAGCTCCTACAATGAGCAGTTCTTC,CASSTRQGRSSYNEQFF
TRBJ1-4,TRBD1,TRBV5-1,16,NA,TGCGCCAGCAGCTTGGCCCCGACAGGGACTAATGAAAAACTGTTTTTT,CASSLAPTGTNEKLFF
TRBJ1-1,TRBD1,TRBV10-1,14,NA,TGCGCCAGCAGTGAGTCGTCGAAAAGGGGGCCAGCTTTCTTT,CASSESSKRGPAFF
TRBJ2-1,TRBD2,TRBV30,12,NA,TGTGCCTGGAGTGTGAGCGGGAAAGAGCAGTTCTTC,CAWSVSGKEQFF
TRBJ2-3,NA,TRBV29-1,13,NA,TGCAGCGTTCGTGGGCAGAGCACAGATACGCAGTATTTT,CSVRGQSTDTQYF
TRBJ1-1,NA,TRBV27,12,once,TGTGCCAGCAGCCTACAGCGGACTGAAGCTTTCTTT,CASSLQRTEAFF
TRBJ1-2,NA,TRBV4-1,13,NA,TGCGCCAGCAGCCAAGATCAGGACTATGGCTACACCTTC,CASSQDQDYGYTF
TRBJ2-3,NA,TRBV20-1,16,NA,TGCAGTGCTAGTGGGGAGTCAGTCTCTAGCACAGATACGCAGTATTTT,CSASGESVSSTDTQYF
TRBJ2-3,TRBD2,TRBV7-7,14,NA,TGTGCCAGCAGCAAAGCGGGAGGGGCAGATACGCAGTATTTT,CASSKAGGADTQYF
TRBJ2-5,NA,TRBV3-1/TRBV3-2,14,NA,TGTGCCAGCAGCCAAGATTCCCGGGGAGAGACCCAGTACTTC,CASSQDSRGETQYF
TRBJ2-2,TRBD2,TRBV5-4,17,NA,TGTGCCAGCAGCATAGGACTAGCGGGAGGTATGACCGGGGAGCTGTTTTTT,CASSIGLAGGMTGELFF
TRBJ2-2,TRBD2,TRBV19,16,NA,TGTGCCAGTAGTTTAGCGGGAGGATCGACCACCGGGGAGCTGTTTTTT,CASSLAGGSTTGELFF
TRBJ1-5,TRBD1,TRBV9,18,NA,TGTGCCAGCAGCGTAGAGTATCAGGGGGGCGTAGATGATCAGCCCCAGCATTTT,CASSVEYQGGVDDQPQHF
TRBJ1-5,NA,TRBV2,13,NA,TGTGCCAGCAGTGGACAGGTCAATCAGCCCCAGCATTTT,CASSGQVNQPQHF
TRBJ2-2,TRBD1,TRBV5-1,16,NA,TGCGCCAGCAGCTTGGCCGGACAGGGAGCGTCCGGGGAGCTGTTTTTT,CASSLAGQGASGELFF
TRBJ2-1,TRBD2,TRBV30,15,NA,TGTGCCTGGGGCCAGACTAGCGGAATGTACAATGAGCAGTTCTTC,CAWGQTSGMYNEQFF
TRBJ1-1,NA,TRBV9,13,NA,TGTGCCAGCAGCAAGGGACAAGACACTGAAGCTTTCTTT,CASSKGQDTEAFF
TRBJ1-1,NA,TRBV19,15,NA,TGTGCCAGTAACACGGGGGGCGTGGTCAACACTGAAGCTTTCTTT,CASNTGGVVNTEAFF
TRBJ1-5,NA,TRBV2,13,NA,TGTGCCAGCAGTGCAGGGATGCAGTGGCCCCAGCATTTT,CASSAGMQWPQHF
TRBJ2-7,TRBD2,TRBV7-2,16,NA,TGTGCCAGCAGCACCCGGGTTAGCGGGAGAAGTGGCGAGCAGTACTTC,CASSTRVSGRSGEQYF
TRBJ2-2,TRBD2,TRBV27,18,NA,TGTGCCAGCAGTACGAAACGACGACTAGCGGGAGACACCGGGGAGCTGTTTTTT,CASSTKRRLAGDTGELFF
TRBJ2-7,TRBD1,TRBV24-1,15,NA,TGTGCCACCAGTGTTGGGGGGACAGGGGGCTACGAGCAGTACTTC,CATSVGGTGGYEQYF
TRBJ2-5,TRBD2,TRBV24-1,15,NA,TGTGCCACCAGTAGCGGGAGGGCTCGGAAAGAGACCCAGTACTTC,CATSSGRARKETQYF
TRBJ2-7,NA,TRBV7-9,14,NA,TGTGCCAGCAGCCCGACTACATCAGCCTACGAGCAGTACTTC,CASSPTTSAYEQYF
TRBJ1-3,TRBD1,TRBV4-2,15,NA,TGTGCCAGCAGCCAAGATCCAGGGGGAGGAAACACCATATATTTT,CASSQDPGGGNTIYF
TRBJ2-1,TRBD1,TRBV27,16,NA,TGTGCCAGCAGTTTAGACAGGGAAGAGGTCATCAATGAGCAGTTCTTC,CASSLDREEVINEQFF
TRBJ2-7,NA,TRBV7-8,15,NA,TGTGCCAGCAGCTTAGCGAGCTCGGTTTACTACGAGCAGTACTTC,CASSLASSVYYEQYF
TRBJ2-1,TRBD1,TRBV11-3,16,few,TGTGCCAGCAGCTTATCTCCCGGGACAGGGTCAGGGAAGCAGTTCTTC,CASSLSPGTGSGKQFF
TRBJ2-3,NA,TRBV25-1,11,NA,TGTGCCAGCATCCGAGCAGATACGCAGTATTTT,CASIRADTQYF